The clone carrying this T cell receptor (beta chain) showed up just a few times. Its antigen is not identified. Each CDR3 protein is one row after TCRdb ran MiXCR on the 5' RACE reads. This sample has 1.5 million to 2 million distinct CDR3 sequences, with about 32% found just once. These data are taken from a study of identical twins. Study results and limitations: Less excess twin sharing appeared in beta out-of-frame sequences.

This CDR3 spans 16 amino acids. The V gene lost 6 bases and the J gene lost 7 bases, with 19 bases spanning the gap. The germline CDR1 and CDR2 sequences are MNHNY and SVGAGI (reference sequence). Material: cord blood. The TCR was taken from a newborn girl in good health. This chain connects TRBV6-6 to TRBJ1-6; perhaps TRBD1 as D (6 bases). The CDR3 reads CASSHSPYRENSPLHF. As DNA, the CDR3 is TGTGCCAGCAGCCATAGTCCGTACAGGGAAAATTCACCCCTCCACTTT.